This T cell receptor beta chain derives from a study of blood T cell repertoires in COVID-19. On the study more broadly: Researchers got acute and convalescent COVID-19 samples from the United States, Italy and Spain.

Original data processing: Nucleated cell counts were estimated from reference gene primer amplification. Here immunoSEQ multiplex PCR was the method, and the copy in TCRdb shows in-frame clones only, minus some. The V and J calls and clone size are taken from that table; D and trimming were inferred from the DNA. The sample records 120,000 to 150,000 clones, roughly 88% being singletons. With regard to this clone: Other DNA variants within this sample encode the same CDR3.

Unmatched junction bases numbered 4, after V lost 6 bases and J lost 0 bases. This CDR3 is built from 15 residues. Germline loops: CDR1 SGDLS, CDR2 YYNGEE. In assigning cohorts, the study relied on participant-reported clinical history. The chain is built from TRBV9 and TRBJ2-1; 9 nucleotides match TRBD2. This receptor was taken from a woman in her 30s with acute COVID-19. The source material was PBMCs or T cells enriched from blood (not recorded which). CDR3 residues: CASTSSGSSYNEQFF. In DNA, the CDR3 is TGTGCCAGCACCAGTAGCGGGAGCTCCTACAATGAGCAGTTCTTC. Full variable domain (rest looked up from reference TRBV9 and TRBJ2-1): DSGVTQTPKHLITATGQRVTLRCSPRSGDLSVYWYQQSLDQGLQFLIQYYNGEERAKGNILERFSAQQFPDLHSELNLSSLELGDSALYFCASTSSGSSYNEQFFGPGTRLTVL.